This TCR beta chain was sequenced during a study of blood T cell repertoires in COVID-19. For the study at large: PBMCs, B-cell-depleted T cells, or T cells were the source of the cDNA or gDNA that made up the material.

Original processing methods: Amplifying reference gene primers gave estimates of nucleated cell counts. This table comes from immunoSEQ multiplex PCR, and its TCRdb copy is limited to in-frame clones, with some not included. V and J calls and clone size are as listed in that table; D and trimming were resolved from the DNA. In the table there are around 160,000 clones, roughly 88% of which are singletons. Patients in Seattle were enrolled during active infection, then followed longitudinally. The receptor was derived from a woman aged 60-75 years with COVID-19, enrolled during active disease. The sequencing sample was made of peripheral blood.

CDR3 loop: CASSQEGGPGTANSPLHF. In DNA, the CDR3 is TGTGCCAGCAGCCAAGAAGGGGGTCCGGGTACCGCCAATTCACCCCTCCACTTT. V is TRBV3-1 (or the pseudogene TRBV3-2) and J is TRBJ1-6, with TRBD1 as a possible D gene (6 bases). The germline V gene encodes CDR1 LGHDT and CDR2 YNNKEL (reference sequence). This CDR3 region has 18 residues. V was clipped by 0 bases and J by 7 bases, with 19 bases between them.